Following are 15 T cell receptor beta chains from one sample sequenced in a study of shared clonotypes between healthy human individuals (dated by TCRdb to between 2020 and 2021). The library was prepared using the immunoSEQ multiplex PCR assay. TCRdb retrieved this table from immuneACCESS and kept in-frame rearrangements only. Not all clones are present; in checked studies, unresolved V genes account for under half, and no reason is known for the remainder. Here the sample has about 2.3 million clones; about 90% occur a single time. Around 0.38% of the sample comes from the top ten. The specimen was naive CD4+ T cells from PBMCs. Interpreted using the paper, the cell subset or site label stands for: CD45RA+ positively selected. The source is a man aged 18 to 30 in good health. Some clones in this sample may be carry-over from other donors' samples.

This chain links TRBV28 with TRBJ2-7, with D perhaps matching TRBD2 (6 bases). The CDR3 consists of 14 residues. The germline V gene encodes CDR1 MDHEN and CDR2 SYDVKM. V gave up 5 bases and J gave up 7 bases, with 18 bases separating them. The CDR3 DNA is TGTGCCAGCAGTCTTGGACTACCGCTACGAGAGCAGTACTTC. This translates into CASSLGLPLREQYF.

The rearrangement uses TRBV12-5 and TRBJ2-5; D unresolved. Germline V gene data show CDR1 as LGHNT and CDR2 as FRNRAP. CDR3 length: 11 residues. With 7 bases removed from V and 5 bases from J, the gap between germline ends came to 8 bases. The CDR3 is CASALGETQYF. The CDR3 DNA reads as TGTGCTAGTGCCTTGGGGGAGACCCAGTACTTC.

This chain uses TRBV5-1 with TRBJ2-5; the D gene is possibly TRBD2 (7 bases). This CDR3 comprises 15 residues. V lost 1 base and J lost 1, with 11 bases in between. Germline V gene data show CDR1 as SGHRS and CDR2 as YFSETQ. CDR3: CASSLLGGLQETQYF. CDR3 sequence (DNA): TGCGCCAGCAGCTTGTTGGGGGGGCTCCAAGAGACCCAGTACTTC.

The CDR3 DNA is TGTGCCAGCAGCGCGGGACAGGGGTATGGCTACACCTTC. Translation gives CASSAGQGYGYTF. J is TRBJ1-2 and V is TRBV7-2, with 10 positions matching TRBD1. Unmatched junction bases numbered 2, after V lost 5 bases and J lost 5 bases. The CDR3 is 13 residues long. Germline V gene data show CDR1 as SGHTA and CDR2 as FQGNSA.

The V gene is TRBV5-1, the J gene TRBJ2-7, with D possibly matching TRBD2 (7 bases). CDR3 length: 15 amino acids. Germline V gene sequence: CDR1 SGHRS, CDR2 YFSETQ. The ends were cut back, 2 bases at V and 3 bases at J, with 15 bases in the middle. For the CDR3, the DNA is TGCGCCAGCAGCTTACTGGGGGGGGCGAACTACGAGCAGTACTTC. Amino acid sequence: CASSLLGGANYEQYF.

This clone was observed once. V usage is TRBV11-3 and J usage is TRBJ2-3; TRBD1 matches 10 bases. V lost 3 bases to trimming and J lost 1 base; unmatched junction nucleotides: 16. The CDR3 loop spans 20 amino acids. Germline lookup yields CDR1 SGHNT and CDR2 YENEEA. CDR3 coding DNA: TGTGCCAGCAGCTTGGGGAAACTTCCGGGGACAGGGGTGCGCACAGATACGCAGTATTTT. This sequence encodes CASSLGKLPGTGVRTDTQYF.

V and J are TRBV5-1 and TRBJ2-7; D tentatively fits TRBD1 or TRBD2 (5 bases each). The CDR3 has 15 amino acids. V was pared by 4 bases and J by 5 bases, with 19 bases between. Germline values: CDR1 SGHRS, CDR2 YFSETQ. CDR3 nucleotide sequence: TGCGCCAGCAGCACTCTGGGGGATAGAGCCCACGAGCAGTACTTC. Amino acids: CASSTLGDRAHEQYF.

This chain links TRBV18 with TRBJ2-7; D is undetermined. The CDR3 spans 13 residues. Germline V gene lookup returns CDR1 KGHSH and CDR2 LQKENI. V lost 3 bases and J 7 bases, leaving 13 bases between the germline ends. CDR3 region: CASSPQSSGEQYF. In nucleotides, the CDR3 is TGTGCCAGCTCACCCCAGTCTTCTGGGGAGCAGTACTTC.

V usage is TRBV6-5 and J usage is TRBJ2-1; no clear D gene. Germline-derived CDR1 and CDR2 are MNHEY and SVGAGI. The V end was cut by 6 bases, the J end by 8 bases, with 14 bases between. The CDR3 runs to 13 residues. DNA of the CDR3: TGTGCCAGCAGCCCCAAGATTGAGGATGAGCAGTTCTTC. It specifies CASSPKIEDEQFF.

V and J are TRBV4-1 and TRBJ2-5; 11 bases fit TRBD2. The length of the CDR3 is 16 residues. Germline CDR1 is MGHRA and CDR2 is YSYEKL. With V trimmed by 4 bases and J by 4 bases, 8 bases remained unmatched. The CDR3 DNA reads as TGCGCCAGCAGCCTTTCGGGACTAGCGGATATAGAGACCCAGTACTTC. Protein sequence: CASSLSGLADIETQYF.

V gene TRBV9 combines with J gene TRBJ2-7; D is ambiguous. V lost 0 bases and J lost 2, with 12 bases in between. The CDR3 totals 15 residues. Per the germline V gene, CDR1 is SGDLS and CDR2 is YYNGEE. This CDR3 reads CASSVVGDPTYEQYF. For the CDR3, the DNA is TGTGCCAGCAGCGTAGTAGGAGACCCGACCTACGAGCAGTACTTC.

This chain joins TRBV11-2 and TRBJ2-1; TRBD2 matches at 9 bases. The V gene's germline CDR1 is SGHAT and CDR2 FQNNGV. The V and J ends lost 4 bases and 3 bases, in that order; junction bases with no gene match: 4. The CDR3 runs to 15 residues. This chain's CDR3 is CASSYRLAVYNEQFF. The CDR3 nucleotides are TGTGCCAGCAGCTACCGACTAGCGGTCTACAATGAGCAGTTCTTC.

The CDR3 loop reads CASSFRGGTYEQYF. DNA for the CDR3: TGCGCCAGCAGCTTCCGTGGGGGCACCTACGAGCAGTACTTC. The chain uses TRBV5-1 and TRBJ2-7, with a tentative D call TRBD1 (6 bases). The CDR3 is 14 residues long. Trimming stripped 2 bases from V and 2 bases from J, with 11 bases between. Per the germline V gene, CDR1 is SGHRS and CDR2 is YFSETQ.

The chain combines TRBV28 with TRBJ1-1, with TRBD1 as a possible D gene (5 bases). This CDR3 has 15 amino acids. Trimming took off 3 bases at V and 6 bases at J, with 17 bases between the two ends. CDR1 and CDR2 (germline): MDHEN, SYDVKM. The CDR3 loop is CASSFVRGGSAEAFF. As DNA, the CDR3 is TGTGCCAGCAGTTTCGTCCGGGGGGGATCTGCTGAAGCTTTCTTT.

The chain uses TRBV29-1 and TRBJ1-2, with 9 nucleotides matching TRBD1. The CDR3 spans 16 residues. Germline assignment: CDR1 SQVTM and CDR2 ANQGSEA. Germline trimming cut 3 bases from V and 5 bases from J; bases unmatched to any gene: 13. CDR3: CSVDRSPMTGGYGYTF. CDR3 DNA: TGCAGCGTTGATCGGTCCCCCATGACAGGGGGGTATGGCTACACCTTC.